The text below deals with one T cell receptor (beta chain). The antigen is undetermined. V shed 0 bases and J shed 0 bases, with 14 bases lying between them. The germline V gene encodes CDR1 DFQATT and CDR2 SNEGSKA (reference sequence). This CDR3 has 16 amino acids. Primers used in a second PCR of about 6 to 11 cycles were a sample-barcoded 5' primer and a J-beta primer mix. One entry per CDR3 protein results from TCRdb running MiXCR on the 5' RACE reads. The repertoire includes approximately 790,000 distinct CDR3 sequences, about 62% of them detected once, and about a quarter sits in the top ten. The data were obtained in a study of blood T cells in healthy people across ages. At least 5.5 micrograms of total RNA were extracted per sample. General study points: Estimates based on one million T cells were treated as lower bounds. Donors of long life had a larger count of naive CD4+ cells and greater diversity than aged donors.

The chain is built from TRBV20-1 and TRBJ2-5, with D perhaps being TRBD1 or TRBD2 (6 bases each). The sample consisted of blood. This sequence originates from a man aged 25-40 years in good health. The CDR3 DNA follows: TGCAGTGCTAGAGATGTGCGAGGGGGGTACCAAGAGACCCAGTACTTC. Translating gives CSARDVRGGYQETQYF.